The clone carrying this T cell receptor (beta chain) was detected only a few times. This CDR3 region has 14 residues. V lost 7 bases to trimming and J lost 2 bases, with 15 bases between them. In germline, CDR1 is MNHEY, CDR2 SVGEGT. The data originate from a study of T cells in Graves' hyperthyroidism and ophthalmopathy. Researchers amplified the TCR beta CDR3 regions from RNA transcripts. Carried out on the TCR CDR3, a first-round RT-PCR used the HTBI primer set. A single record per CDR3 protein comes from TCRdb applying MiXCR to the multiplex PCR reads. This table has about 510,000 distinct CDR3 sequences, around 43% appearing once.

Sequenced material: peripheral blood or thyroid tissue (not recorded which). The receptor comes from an adult woman with Graves' disease, either hyperthyroidism or ophthalmopathy (not recorded which). This chain connects TRBV6-2 or TRBV6-3 to TRBJ2-7; tentatively, D is TRBD1 or TRBD2 (5 bases each). The CDR3 sequence is CASTRDGSAYEQYF. The CDR3 DNA follows: TGTGCCAGCACCCGGGACGGGTCCGCCTACGAGCAGTACTTC.